These T cell receptor beta chains were read from a single sample in a study of blood T cell repertoires in COVID-19. The method was immunoSEQ multiplex PCR; TCRdb's version includes in-frame clones alone and lacks a portion of them. The sample holds some 250,000 clones, roughly nine tenths seen once. Specimen: PBMCs or T cells enriched from blood (not recorded which). All receptors derive from a woman in her 30s with acute COVID-19. The CDR3 runs from the conserved cysteine through the conserved F or W. A D gene is named only where the DNA matches it firmly. Size is omitted from some rows. Given values are once, few, many or a class for expanded clones.

TGTGCCAGCAGTCCGGGGACAGGGGGAGGGTCCCAGCATTTT CASSPGTGGGSQHF TRBV27 . TRBD1 TRBJ1-5
TGCGCCAGCAGCCCTTGGACTAGCGGGAGCTCCTACGAGCAGTACTTC CASSPWTSGSSYEQYF TRBV4-1 once TRBD2 TRBJ2-7
TGTGCCAGTAGTATGGGAGGGGCTTCCAACATTCAGTACTTC CASSMGGASNIQYF TRBV19 . TRBD2 TRBJ2-4
TGCGCCAGCAGCTCAACAGGGGGCTATGGCTACACCTTC CASSSTGGYGYTF TRBV5-1 . TRBD1 TRBJ1-2
TGTGCCAGCAGCGTACCCCTTACCCCGAGCGGGACAACAACCTACGAGCAGTACTTC CASSVPLTPSGTTTYEQYF TRBV7-9 . . TRBJ2-7
TGCGCCAGCAGCCAAGGAGACAGGGCGATCGGCTCTGGAAACACCATATATTTT CASSQGDRAIGSGNTIYF TRBV4-1 few TRBD1 TRBJ1-3
TGCGCCAGCAGCCAAGATTGGGGCAGGGGCAATGAGCAGTTCTTC CASSQDWGRGNEQFF TRBV4-1 . . TRBJ2-1
TGTGCCAGCAGCTTGGCCTGGGTTAGCGGGGGGACAGAAGAGACCCAGTACTTC CASSLAWVSGGTEETQYF TRBV5-4 . TRBD2 TRBJ2-5
TGTGCCAGCAGTTACTCGACCGGGTCCAACACCGGGGAGCTGTTTTTT CASSYSTGSNTGELFF TRBV6-5 . . TRBJ2-2
TGTGCCAGCAGCGGGACAGGGGGGGGACTAGCGGACCACTCCTACAATGAGCAGTTCTTC CASSGTGGGLADHSYNEQFF TRBV9 . . TRBJ2-1
TGTGCCAGCAGCTCAAGTAGTCCAGGGATGTGGGGCCAAGAGACCCAGTACTTC CASSSSSPGMWGQETQYF TRBV7-2 . . TRBJ2-5
TGTGCCAGCAGCTTAGCGGGGGGGCCCGTCGGGAATGAGCAGTTCTTC CASSLAGGPVGNEQFF TRBV7-9 . . TRBJ2-1
TGTGCCAGCAGTGCCGGACAGACAGATACGCAGTATTTT CASSAGQTDTQYF TRBV25-1 . . TRBJ2-3
TGTGCCAGCAGCCAAGCTCGCTCGGGACTACCGAAGAGAGGCGAAAAACTGTTTTTT CASSQARSGLPKRGEKLFF TRBV3-1/TRBV3-2 . . TRBJ1-4
TGCGCCAGCAGTGGCACTAACGGCAACATTCAGTACTTC CASSGTNGNIQYF TRBV10-1 . . TRBJ2-4
TGTGCCAGTAAGGGACAGGGGGGGAACACCGGGGAGCTGTTTTTT CASKGQGGNTGELFF TRBV19 . TRBD1 TRBJ2-2
TGCGCCAGCAGCTTGTTGGGGGCTCGGGAGCAGTACTTC CASSLLGAREQYF TRBV5-1 . . TRBJ2-7
TGTGCCATCATGGCTAGCGGGGGTGGAAGCTCCTACAATGAGCAGTTCTTC CAIMASGGGSSYNEQFF TRBV10-3 . TRBD2 TRBJ2-1
TGCGCCAGCAGAAGTGGCTCCACTGAAGCTTTCTTT CASRSGSTEAFF TRBV5-1 . . TRBJ1-1
TGTGCCTGGAGTCACGGGACAGGGTACAATGAGCAGTTCTTC CAWSHGTGYNEQFF TRBV30 once TRBD1 TRBJ2-1
TGTGCCAGCAGCCAAGATCCACGGGGAATTGAGCAGTTCTTC CASSQDPRGIEQFF TRBV3-1/TRBV3-2 once . TRBJ2-1
TGTGCCAGCATCCGCGCCGGGACAGGGATTTATGAGCAGTTCTTC CASIRAGTGIYEQFF TRBV6-5 . TRBD1 TRBJ2-1
TGTGCCAGCAGCTTAGACGTTGGCGGCACGAACACTGAAGCTTTCTTT CASSLDVGGTNTEAFF TRBV7-9 . . TRBJ1-1
TGTGCCAGCAGCTTTCAATCAGGGGCAAACACCGGGGAGCTGTTTTTT CASSFQSGANTGELFF TRBV11-3 . . TRBJ2-2
TGTGCCAGCAGCTCCACCCGCGGGGGTGGGGCCAACGTCCTGACTTTC CASSSTRGGGANVLTF TRBV7-9 . TRBD2 TRBJ2-6
TGTGCCAGCAGCGTGGGGGCGGGCGACACTAACTATGGCTACACCTTC CASSVGAGDTNYGYTF TRBV9 few . TRBJ1-2
TGTGCCAGCCCTCCAACACCGAACACTGAAGCTTTCTTT CASPPTPNTEAFF TRBV6-5 . . TRBJ1-1
TGTGCCAGCAGCTTAACACAGGGTGGGGTCACTGAAGCTTTCTTT CASSLTQGGVTEAFF TRBV7-3 . . TRBJ1-1
TGTGCCATCAGTGAGAGTAGGGAGGGATCACCCCTCCACTTT CAISESREGSPLHF TRBV10-3 few . TRBJ1-6
TGTGCCAGCAGCTTCGAAGGAGGGAACACCATATATTTT CASSFEGGNTIYF TRBV9 . . TRBJ1-3
TGTGCCAGCAGCGGGGGGGCTTTCTTT CASSGGAFF TRBV7-9 once . TRBJ1-1
TGTGCCTGGAGTTCCGGGACACTTAACTATGGCTACACCTTC CAWSSGTLNYGYTF TRBV30 . . TRBJ1-2
TGTGCCAGCAGCGGCTTCCTAGCGACCTACGAGCAGTACTTC CASSGFLATYEQYF TRBV7-2 . . TRBJ2-7
TGTGCCAGCAGCTTCTACAGGGAGAAGCATGGCTACACCTTC CASSFYREKHGYTF TRBV11-2 . . TRBJ1-2
TGCAGCGTTGTAGAGTATACTGAAGCTTTCTTT CSVVEYTEAFF TRBV29-1 . . TRBJ1-1
TGTGCCAGCAGTTACGGAGGCCGAGAGACCCAGTACTTC CASSYGGRETQYF TRBV6-2/TRBV6-3 . . TRBJ2-5
TGCGCCAGCAGTGAACAGGGGGGGCTGAATGAGCAGTTCTTC CASSEQGGLNEQFF TRBV10-2 . . TRBJ2-1
TGTGCCAGCAGTCGAACGGGGACAGGGGCCCGGAGAGAGACCCAGTACTTC CASSRTGTGARRETQYF TRBV6-6 . TRBD1 TRBJ2-5
TGCGCCAGCAGACCGGGGGACAGGGAGGGCACTGAAGCTTTCTTT CASRPGDREGTEAFF TRBV5-1 . TRBD1 TRBJ1-1
TGTGCCAGTAGTATGATCGGTCGGGACAACTCTGGAAACACCATATATTTT CASSMIGRDNSGNTIYF TRBV19 . . TRBJ1-3
TGTGCCAGCACGTGGGAAGGGGCTAGCACAGATACGCAGTATTTT CASTWEGASTDTQYF TRBV7-2 . . TRBJ2-3